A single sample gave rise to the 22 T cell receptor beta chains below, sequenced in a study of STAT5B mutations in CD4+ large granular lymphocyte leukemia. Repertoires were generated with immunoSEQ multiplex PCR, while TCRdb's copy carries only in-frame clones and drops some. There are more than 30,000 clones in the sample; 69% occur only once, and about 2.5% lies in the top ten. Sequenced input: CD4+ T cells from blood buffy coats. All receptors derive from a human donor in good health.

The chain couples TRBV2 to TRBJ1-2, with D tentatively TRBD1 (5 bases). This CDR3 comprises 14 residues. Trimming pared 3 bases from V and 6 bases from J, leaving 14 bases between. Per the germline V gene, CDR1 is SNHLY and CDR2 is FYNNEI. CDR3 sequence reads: CASSDRGNRHGYTF. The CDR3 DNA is TGTGCCAGCAGTGATAGGGGAAATCGTCATGGCTACACCTTC.

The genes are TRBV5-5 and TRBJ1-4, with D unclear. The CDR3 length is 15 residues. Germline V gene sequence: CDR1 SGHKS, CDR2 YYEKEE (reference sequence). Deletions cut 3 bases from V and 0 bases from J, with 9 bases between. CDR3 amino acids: CASSSHGATNEKLFF. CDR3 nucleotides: TGTGCCAGCAGCTCCCATGGGGCAACTAATGAAAAACTGTTTTTT. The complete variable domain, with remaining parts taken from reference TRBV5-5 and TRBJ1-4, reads DAGVTQSPTHLIKTRGQQVTLRCSPISGHKSVSWYQQVLGQGPQFIFQYYEKEERGRGNFPDRFSARQFPNYSSELNVNALLLGDSALYLCASSSHGATNEKLFFGSGTQLSVL.

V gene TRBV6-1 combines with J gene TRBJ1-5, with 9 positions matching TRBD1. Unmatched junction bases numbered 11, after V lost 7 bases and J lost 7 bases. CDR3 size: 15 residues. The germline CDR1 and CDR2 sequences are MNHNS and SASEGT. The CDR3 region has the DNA TGTGCCAGCACCTCCGGACAGGGGAGTGGGCAGCCCCAGCATTTT. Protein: CASTSGQGSGQPQHF.

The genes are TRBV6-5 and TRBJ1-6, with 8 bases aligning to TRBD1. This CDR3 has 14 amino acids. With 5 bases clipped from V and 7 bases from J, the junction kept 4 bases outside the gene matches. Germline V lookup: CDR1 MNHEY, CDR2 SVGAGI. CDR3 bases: TGTGCCAGCAGTCAGGGGGCGGGAAATTCACCCCTCCACTTT. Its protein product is CASSQGAGNSPLHF.

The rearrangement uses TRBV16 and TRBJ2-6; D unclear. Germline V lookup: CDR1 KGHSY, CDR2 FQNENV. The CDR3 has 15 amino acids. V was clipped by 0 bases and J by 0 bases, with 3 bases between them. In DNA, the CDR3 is TGTGCCAGCAGCCAATCCATCTCTGGGGCCAACGTCCTGACTTTC. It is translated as CASSQSISGANVLTF.

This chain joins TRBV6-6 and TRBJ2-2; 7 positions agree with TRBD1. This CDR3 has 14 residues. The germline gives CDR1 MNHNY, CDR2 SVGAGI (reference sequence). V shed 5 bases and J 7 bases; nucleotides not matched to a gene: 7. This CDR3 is CASSRQGRGGELFF. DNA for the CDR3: TGTGCCAGCAGTCGACAGGGTCGAGGCGGGGAGCTGTTTTTT.

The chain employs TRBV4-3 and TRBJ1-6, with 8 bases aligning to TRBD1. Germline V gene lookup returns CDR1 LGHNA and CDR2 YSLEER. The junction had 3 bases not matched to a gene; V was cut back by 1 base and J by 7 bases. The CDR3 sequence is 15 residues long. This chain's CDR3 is CASSQGGQVNSPLHF. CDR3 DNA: TGCGCCAGCAGCCAAGGGGGACAGGTGAATTCACCCCTCCACTTT.

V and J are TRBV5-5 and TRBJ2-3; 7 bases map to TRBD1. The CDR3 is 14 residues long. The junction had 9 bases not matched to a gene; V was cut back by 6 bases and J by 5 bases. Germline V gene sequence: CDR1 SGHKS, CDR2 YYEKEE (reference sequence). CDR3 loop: CASTKTGVGDTQYF. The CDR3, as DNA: TGTGCCAGCACGAAAACAGGGGTAGGAGATACGCAGTATTTT.

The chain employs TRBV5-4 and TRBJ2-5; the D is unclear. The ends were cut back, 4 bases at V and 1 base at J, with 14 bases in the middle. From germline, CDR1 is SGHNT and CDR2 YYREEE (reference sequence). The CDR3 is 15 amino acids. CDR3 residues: CASSPSLSVQETQYF. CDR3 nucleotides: TGTGCCAGCAGCCCAAGCCTCAGTGTCCAAGAGACCCAGTACTTC.

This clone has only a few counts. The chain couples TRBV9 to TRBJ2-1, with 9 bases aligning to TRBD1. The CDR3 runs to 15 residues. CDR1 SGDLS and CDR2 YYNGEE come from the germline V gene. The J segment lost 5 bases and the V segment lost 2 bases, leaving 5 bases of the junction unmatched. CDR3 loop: CASSVEQGANNEQFF. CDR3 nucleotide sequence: TGTGCCAGCAGCGTCGAACAGGGGGCAAACAATGAGCAGTTCTTC.

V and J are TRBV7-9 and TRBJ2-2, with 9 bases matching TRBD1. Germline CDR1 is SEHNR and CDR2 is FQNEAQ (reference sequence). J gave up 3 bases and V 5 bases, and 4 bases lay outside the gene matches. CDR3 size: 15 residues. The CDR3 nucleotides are TGTGCCAGCAGCGTGGGACAGGGTTACACCGGGGAGCTGTTTTTT. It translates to CASSVGQGYTGELFF.

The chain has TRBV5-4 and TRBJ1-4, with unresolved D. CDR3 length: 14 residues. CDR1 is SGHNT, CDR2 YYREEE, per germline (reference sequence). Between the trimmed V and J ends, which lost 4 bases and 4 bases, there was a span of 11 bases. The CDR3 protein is CASSPRRLNEKLFF. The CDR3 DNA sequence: TGTGCCAGCAGCCCTCGGAGACTTAATGAAAAACTGTTTTTT.

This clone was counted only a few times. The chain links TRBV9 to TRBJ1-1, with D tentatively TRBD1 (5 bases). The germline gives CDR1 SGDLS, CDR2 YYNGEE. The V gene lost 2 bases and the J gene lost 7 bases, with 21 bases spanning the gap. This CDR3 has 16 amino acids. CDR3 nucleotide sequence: TGTGCCAGCAGCGTTACAGGAAGCCAGAGTGCTAGTGAAGCTTTCTTT. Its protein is CASSVTGSQSASEAFF.

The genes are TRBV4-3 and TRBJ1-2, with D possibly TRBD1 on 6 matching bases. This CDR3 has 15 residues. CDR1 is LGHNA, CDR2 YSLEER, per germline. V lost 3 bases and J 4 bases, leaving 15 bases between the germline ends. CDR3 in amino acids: CASSQSQGKGYGYTF. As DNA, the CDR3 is TGCGCCAGCAGCCAGTCACAGGGTAAAGGCTATGGCTACACCTTC.

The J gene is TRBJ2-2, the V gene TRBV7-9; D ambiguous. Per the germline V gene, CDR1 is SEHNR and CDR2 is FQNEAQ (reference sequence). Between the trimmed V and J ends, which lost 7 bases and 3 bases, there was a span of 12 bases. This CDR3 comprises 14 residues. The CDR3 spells CASISLVDTGELFF. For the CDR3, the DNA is TGTGCCAGCATCTCCCTGGTAGACACCGGGGAGCTGTTTTTT.

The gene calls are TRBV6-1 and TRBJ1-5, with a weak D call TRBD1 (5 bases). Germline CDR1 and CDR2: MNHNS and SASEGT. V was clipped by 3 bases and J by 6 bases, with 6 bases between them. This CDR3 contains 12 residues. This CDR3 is CASSDRVQPQHF. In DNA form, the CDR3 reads TGTGCCAGCAGTGACAGGGTTCAGCCCCAGCATTTT.

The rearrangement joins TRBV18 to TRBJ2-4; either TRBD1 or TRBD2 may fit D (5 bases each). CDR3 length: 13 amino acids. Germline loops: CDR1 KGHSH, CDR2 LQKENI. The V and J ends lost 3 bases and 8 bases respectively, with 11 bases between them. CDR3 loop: CASSPPGPDIQYF. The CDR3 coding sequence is TGTGCCAGCTCACCTCCGGGGCCGGACATTCAGTACTTC.

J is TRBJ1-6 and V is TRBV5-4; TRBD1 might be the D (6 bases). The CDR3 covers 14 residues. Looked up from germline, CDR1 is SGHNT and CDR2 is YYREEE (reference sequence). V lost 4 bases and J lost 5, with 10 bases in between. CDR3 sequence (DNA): TGTGCCAGCAGCAGGCCAGGGGATAATTCACCCCTCCACTTT. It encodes CASSRPGDNSPLHF.

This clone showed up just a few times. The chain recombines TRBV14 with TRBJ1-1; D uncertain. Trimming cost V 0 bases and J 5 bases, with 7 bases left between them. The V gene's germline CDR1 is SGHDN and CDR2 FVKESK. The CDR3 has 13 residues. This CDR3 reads CASSQDGWTEAFF. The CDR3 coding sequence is TGTGCCAGCAGCCAAGATGGGTGGACTGAAGCTTTCTTT.

The chain's CDR3 is CASSHAGHGPSVPETQYF. CDR3 bases: TGCGCCAGCAGCCATGCGGGCCACGGGCCCAGCGTCCCAGAGACCCAGTACTTC. The chain carries TRBV4-1 and TRBJ2-5; the D gene is possibly TRBD2 (5 bases). V was cut by 3 bases and J by 4 bases, with 24 bases left in between. From germline, CDR1 is MGHRA and CDR2 YSYEKL. The CDR3 is 18 residues long.

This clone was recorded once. The CDR3 loop is CASSLDRGTGADTIYF. CDR3 coding DNA: TGTGCCAGCAGCTTAGATCGGGGAACGGGGGCGGACACCATATATTTT. This rearrangement joins TRBV11-2 to TRBJ1-3; possible D gene TRBD1, 6 bases. Deletions cut 0 bases from V and 8 bases from J, with 17 bases between. The length of the CDR3 is 16 residues. Germline lookup yields CDR1 SGHAT and CDR2 FQNNGV.

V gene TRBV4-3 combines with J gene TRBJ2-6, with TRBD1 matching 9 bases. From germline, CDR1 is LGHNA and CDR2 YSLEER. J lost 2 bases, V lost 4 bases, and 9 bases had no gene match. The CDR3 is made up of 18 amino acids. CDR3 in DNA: TGCGCCAGCAGCCGGCTGGGACAGGGTATTCCTGGGGCCAACGTCCTGACTTTC. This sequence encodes CASSRLGQGIPGANVLTF.